These 27 T cell receptor beta chains were sequenced from one sample in a study of shared clonotypes between healthy human individuals. Naivety among CD8 cells was defined by CD45RO negativity and positive CCR7 selection, thereby excluding terminally differentiated effector memory CD45RA+ cells. Profiled with immunoSEQ multiplex PCR; TCRdb holds only in-frame clones, not every one. Here the sample spans around 1.9 million clones, 90% to 95% being singletons. The sample consisted of naive CD8+ T cells from PBMCs. The origin of the receptors is a man between 18 and 29 years old in good health. Some clones in this sample may be carry-over from other donors' samples.

The chain employs TRBV7-3 and TRBJ2-3, with 10 positions matching TRBD2. J gave up 5 bases and V 4 bases, and 6 bases lay outside the gene matches. CDR1 is SGHTA and CDR2 is FQGTGA in the germline V gene. This CDR3 spans 15 amino acids. The CDR3 protein is CASSYSSGSGDTQYF. The CDR3 DNA sequence: TGTGCCAGCAGCTACTCTAGCGGGAGTGGAGATACGCAGTATTTT.

The rearrangement joins TRBV4-1 to TRBJ1-2; 10 bases are a match to TRBD1. The junction had 10 bases not matched to a gene; V was cut back by 5 bases and J by 7 bases. CDR1 and CDR2 (germline): MGHRA, YSYEKL. The CDR3 is made up of 15 amino acids. The DNA of the CDR3 is TGCGCCAGCAGCGCTCTGACAGGGGGCGCGGTTGGCTACACCTTC. As protein: CASSALTGGAVGYTF.

A word on this clone: This sample includes further DNA sequences coding for the same CDR3. The chain carries TRBV19 and TRBJ2-7, with D hard to call. Per germline, CDR1 LNHDA and CDR2 SQIVND (reference sequence). Trimming removed 5 bases at V and 0 bases at J, with 14 bases between. The CDR3 length is 15 residues. For the CDR3, the DNA is TGTGCCAGTAGTCCCCGTGGCTCGCCCTCCTACGAGCAGTACTTC. Translating it yields CASSPRGSPSYEQYF.

This chain connects TRBV4-3 to TRBJ2-1; TRBD2 matches at 11 bases. V lost 3 bases, J lost 8 bases, and 6 bases stayed unmatched. The CDR3 is 15 amino acids. The germline CDR1 and CDR2 sequences are LGHNA and YSLEER. The CDR3 reads CASSQLAGGLDEQFF. The CDR3 bases are TGCGCCAGCAGCCAGTTAGCGGGAGGGCTCGATGAGCAGTTCTTC.

The chain joins TRBV29-1 to TRBJ2-1; the D is unclear. This CDR3 has 14 amino acids. Germline CDR1 is SQVTM and CDR2 is ANQGSEA. Trimming removed 7 bases at V and 3 bases at J, with 16 bases between. Here the CDR3 reads CSAKRPTGYNEQFF. The CDR3 bases are TGCAGCGCAAAGAGACCGACGGGCTACAATGAGCAGTTCTTC.

This clone showed up just once. The V and J genes are TRBV29-1 and TRBJ2-7; weak D call: TRBD1 (6 bases). Germline V gene lookup returns CDR1 SQVTM and CDR2 ANQGSEA. With 6 bases removed from V and 2 bases from J, the gap between germline ends came to 14 bases. The CDR3 runs to 13 residues. This CDR3 reads CSVQKDRAYEQYF. CDR3 nucleotides: TGCAGCGTCCAAAAGGACAGAGCCTACGAGCAGTACTTC.

The genes are TRBV7-9 and TRBJ2-1; no clear D. Germline V lookup: CDR1 SEHNR, CDR2 FQNEAQ (reference sequence). This CDR3 has 12 residues. V was pared by 1 base and J by 10 bases, with 8 bases between. The CDR3 DNA is TGTGCCAGCAGCTTAGAACCCAGGGAGCAGTTCTTC. As protein: CASSLEPREQFF.

This chain connects TRBV4-3 to TRBJ1-2; tentative D call: TRBD1 (5 bases). Germline V gene sequence: CDR1 LGHNA, CDR2 YSLEER. This CDR3 has 14 residues. The V end was cut by 1 base, the J end by 5 bases, with 11 bases between. The CDR3 sequence: CASSQGPGVYGYTF. In nucleotides, the CDR3 is TGCGCCAGCAGCCAAGGTCCGGGGGTTTATGGCTACACCTTC.

CDR3 sequence reads: CASSWTGRGEAFF. The CDR3 region has the DNA TGCGCCAGCAGCTGGACAGGGAGAGGTGAAGCTTTCTTT. This sequence joins TRBV5-1 and TRBJ1-1, with TRBD1 identical over 8 bases. This CDR3 spans 13 amino acids. From germline, CDR1 is SGHRS and CDR2 YFSETQ. V was clipped by 3 bases and J by 7 bases; unmatched bases: 5.

The chain uses TRBV6-6 and TRBJ2-7; 7 bases fit TRBD2. Germline V gene lookup returns CDR1 MNHNY and CDR2 SVGAGI (reference sequence). There are 13 residues in the CDR3. V dropped 11 bases and J dropped 0; count of bases not matched to a gene: 7. The CDR3 spells CASWGGSSYEQYF. In nucleotides, the CDR3 is TGTGCCTCCTGGGGCGGGAGCTCCTACGAGCAGTACTTC.

The chain combines TRBV28 with TRBJ2-3, with D perhaps TRBD2 (6 bases). Trimming left V 3 bases short and J 4 bases short, with 14 bases between. The CDR3 runs 15 residues. CDR1 MDHEN and CDR2 SYDVKM come from the germline V gene. DNA for the CDR3: TGTGCCAGCAGTTTTTCTCGGGAGAACTCAGATACGCAGTATTTT. This sequence encodes CASSFSRENSDTQYF. The full variable domain, with the rest looked up from reference TRBV28 and TRBJ2-3, is DVKVTQSSRYLVKRTGEKVFLECVQDMDHENMFWYRQDPGLGLRLIYFSYDVKMKEKGDIPEGYSVSREKKERFSLILESASTNQTSMYLCASSFSRENSDTQYFGPGTRLTVL.

The chain recombines TRBV19 with TRBJ1-1, with no clear D. Deletions cut 4 bases from V and 10 bases from J, with 10 bases between. This CDR3 has 11 amino acids. Germline-derived CDR1 and CDR2 are LNHDA and SQIVND (reference sequence). The CDR3 coding sequence is TGTGCCAGTAGTACCTCGGAAGGAGCTTTCTTT. Amino acid sequence: CASSTSEGAFF.

Note on this clone: Additional DNA sequences in this sample encode the identical CDR3. This chain connects TRBV6-1 to TRBJ2-7; TRBD1 might be the D (6 bases). V lost 4 bases and J lost 4, with 14 bases in between. Germline assignment: CDR1 MNHNS and CDR2 SASEGT. The CDR3 loop spans 14 amino acids. The CDR3 spells CASSVRTVSYEQYF. Here the CDR3 DNA reads TGTGCCAGCAGTGTGAGGACAGTCTCTTACGAGCAGTACTTC.

The chain carries TRBV18 and TRBJ2-7; D ambiguous. Germline loops: CDR1 KGHSH, CDR2 LQKENI. The CDR3 extends over 14 amino acids. The germline V and J ends were trimmed by 3 bases and 4 bases, with 13 bases remaining between them. This CDR3 is CASSPPTPLYEQYF. CDR3 sequence (DNA): TGTGCCAGCTCACCCCCCACCCCTCTGTACGAGCAGTACTTC.

The rearrangement uses TRBV7-9 and TRBJ1-1; D perhaps matches TRBD1 (5 bases). Germline CDR1 is SEHNR and CDR2 is FQNEAQ (reference sequence). V was cut by 1 base and J by 10 bases, with 10 bases left in between. The CDR3 length is 12 residues. CDR3 in amino acids: CASSLGPRGAFF. For the CDR3, the DNA is TGTGCCAGCAGCTTAGGCCCGAGGGGAGCTTTCTTT.

This clone came up a few times. This sequence joins TRBV4-1 and TRBJ1-5; possibly TRBD1 for D (5 bases). This CDR3 region has 14 residues. The ends were cut back, 2 bases at V and 3 bases at J, with 8 bases in the middle. Germline loops: CDR1 MGHRA, CDR2 YSYEKL. The CDR3 nucleotides are TGCGCCAGCAGCCAATCGACAGTCAATCAGCCCCAGCATTTT. It specifies CASSQSTVNQPQHF.

This chain's CDR3 is CASSQYRTQYRTDTQYF. The CDR3 DNA sequence: TGTGCCAGCAGCCAATATCGGACCCAATATCGCACAGATACGCAGTATTTT. V usage is TRBV16 and J usage is TRBJ2-3; D remains unclear. V lost 1 base, J lost 1 base, and 15 bases lay in between. Looked up from germline, CDR1 is KGHSY and CDR2 is FQNENV. The CDR3 contains 17 residues. The whole variable domain, remainder taken from reference TRBV16 and TRBJ2-3, is GEEVAQTPKHLVRGEGQKAKLYCAPIKGHSYVFWYQQVLKNEFKFLISFQNENVFDETGMPKERFSAKCLPNSPCSLEIQATKLEDSAVYFCASSQYRTQYRTDTQYFGPGTRLTVL.

This chain uses TRBV28 with TRBJ1-4, with 7 bases lining up with TRBD1. The CDR3 length is 17 residues. Germline V gene data show CDR1 as MDHEN and CDR2 as SYDVKM. The junction had 13 bases not matched to a gene; V was cut back by 6 bases and J by 3 bases. DNA of the CDR3: TGTGCCAGCAGCTACCCTTGGGAGGGGGCAGCTAATGAAAAACTGTTTTTT. The encoded protein is CASSYPWEGAANEKLFF.

This clone is a singleton in its sample. The V gene is TRBV7-2, the J gene TRBJ2-7; TRBD2 is a possible D gene (5 bases). The V gene lost 5 bases and the J gene lost 3 bases, with 26 bases spanning the gap. Germline V lookup: CDR1 SGHTA, CDR2 FQGNSA. This CDR3 has 18 amino acids. This chain's CDR3 is CASSADNLASQDHYEQYF. In DNA form, the CDR3 reads TGTGCCAGCAGCGCAGACAATCTAGCCTCTCAGGACCACTACGAGCAGTACTTC.

The chain links TRBV28 to TRBJ2-3; 10 positions match TRBD1. The germline gives CDR1 MDHEN, CDR2 SYDVKM. This CDR3 has 17 amino acids. The V and J ends lost 6 bases and 4 bases, in that order; junction bases with no gene match: 13. CDR3 sequence: CASRQTGTGAPPDTQYF. CDR3 coding DNA: TGTGCCAGCAGGCAAACCGGGACAGGGGCCCCTCCAGATACGCAGTATTTT.

J is TRBJ2-1 and V is TRBV6-4; 14 bases match TRBD2. Germline V gene data show CDR1 as MRHNA and CDR2 as SNTAGT. There are 15 residues in the CDR3. The V gene end was trimmed by 6 bases and the J gene end by 8 bases; junction bases not matched to a gene: 6. The CDR3 here is CASSPRLAGGDEQFF. In nucleotides, the CDR3 is TGTGCCAGCAGCCCCCGACTAGCGGGAGGGGATGAGCAGTTCTTC.

The rearrangement links TRBV4-1 to TRBJ1-6; a possible D gene is TRBD1 (6 bases). V was trimmed by 3 bases and J by 7 bases, leaving 16 bases between them. The length of the CDR3 is 16 residues. Germline CDR1 is MGHRA and CDR2 is YSYEKL. The CDR3 nucleotides read TGCGCCAGCAGCCAGGAACAGGGTTGGGGCAATTCACCCCTCCACTTT. As protein: CASSQEQGWGNSPLHF.

The gene calls are TRBV2 and TRBJ2-2; D remains unclear. Trimming removed 4 bases at V and 5 bases at J, with 5 bases between. The CDR3 runs 12 residues. Germline V gives CDR1 SNHLY, CDR2 FYNNEI. Here the CDR3 reads CASSVGTGELFF. The DNA for the CDR3 is TGTGCCAGCAGTGTAGGGACCGGGGAGCTGTTTTTT.

This clone was picked up one time. The V gene is TRBV5-8, the J gene TRBJ1-1; the match to TRBD1 covers 8 bases. CDR3 length: 13 residues. Germline CDR1 reads SGHTS; CDR2 reads YDEGEE. After removal of 4 bases from V and 8 bases from J, the junction contained 7 bases not matched to a gene. The DNA of the CDR3 is TGTGCCAGCAGCCATCAGGGGGCGGCGGAAGCTTTCTTT. Its protein product is CASSHQGAAEAFF.

The chain links TRBV27 to TRBJ1-3, with 8 bases aligning to TRBD1. With V trimmed by 7 bases and J by 0 bases, 14 bases remained unmatched. Germline CDR1 and CDR2: MNHEY and SMNVEV (reference sequence). The CDR3 totals 18 residues. Written as DNA, the CDR3 is TGTGCCAGCAAACCCGGGACAGGCACCTTTTACTCTGGAAACACCATATATTTT. This encodes CASKPGTGTFYSGNTIYF.

The V and J genes are TRBV11-1 and TRBJ2-3, with D possibly TRBD1 on 5 matching bases. The germline CDR1 and CDR2 sequences are SGHAT and FQDESV (reference sequence). The V end was cut by 8 bases, the J end by 0 bases, with 12 bases between. This CDR3 has 14 amino acids. This CDR3 reads CASGALTSTDTQYF. CDR3 sequence (DNA): TGTGCCAGCGGGGCACTCACTAGCACAGATACGCAGTATTTT.

This sequence joins TRBV7-2 and TRBJ2-7; TRBD2 might be the D (5 bases). The CDR3 totals 15 residues. Germline-derived CDR1 and CDR2 are SGHTA and FQGNSA. The germline V and J ends were trimmed by 5 bases and 2 bases, with 16 bases remaining between them. The CDR3 spells CASSPGVSGTYEQYF. The CDR3 DNA reads as TGTGCCAGCAGCCCCGGGGTGTCGGGGACCTACGAGCAGTACTTC.